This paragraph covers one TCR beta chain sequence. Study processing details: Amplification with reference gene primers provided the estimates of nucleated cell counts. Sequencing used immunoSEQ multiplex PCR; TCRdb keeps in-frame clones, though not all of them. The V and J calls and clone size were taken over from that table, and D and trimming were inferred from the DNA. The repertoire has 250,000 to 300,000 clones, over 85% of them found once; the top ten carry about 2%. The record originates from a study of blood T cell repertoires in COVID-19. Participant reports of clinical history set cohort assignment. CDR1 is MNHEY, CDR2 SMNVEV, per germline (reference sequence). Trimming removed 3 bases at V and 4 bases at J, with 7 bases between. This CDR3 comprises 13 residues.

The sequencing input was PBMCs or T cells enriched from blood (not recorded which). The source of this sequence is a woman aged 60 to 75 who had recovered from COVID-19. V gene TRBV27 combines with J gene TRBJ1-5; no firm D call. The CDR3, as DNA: TGTGCCAGCAGTTTGACAACTAATCAGCCCCAGCATTTT. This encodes CASSLTTNQPQHF.